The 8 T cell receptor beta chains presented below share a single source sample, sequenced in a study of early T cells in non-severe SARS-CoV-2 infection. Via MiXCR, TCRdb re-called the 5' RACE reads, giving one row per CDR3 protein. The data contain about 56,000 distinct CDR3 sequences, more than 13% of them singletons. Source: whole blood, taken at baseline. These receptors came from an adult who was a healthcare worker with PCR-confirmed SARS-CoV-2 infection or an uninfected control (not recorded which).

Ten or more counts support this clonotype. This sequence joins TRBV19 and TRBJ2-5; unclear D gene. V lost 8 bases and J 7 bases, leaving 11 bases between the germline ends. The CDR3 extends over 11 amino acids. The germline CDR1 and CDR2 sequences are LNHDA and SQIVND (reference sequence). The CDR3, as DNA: TGTGCCAGTGGCACCCCAGGGACCCAGTACTTC. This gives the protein CASGTPGTQYF.

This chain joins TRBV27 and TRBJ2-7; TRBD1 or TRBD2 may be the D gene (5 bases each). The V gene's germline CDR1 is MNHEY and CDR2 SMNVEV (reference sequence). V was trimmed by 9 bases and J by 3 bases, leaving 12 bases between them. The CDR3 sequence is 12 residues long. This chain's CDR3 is CASGTVNYEQYF. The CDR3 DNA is TGTGCCAGTGGGACGGTCAACTACGAGCAGTACTTC.

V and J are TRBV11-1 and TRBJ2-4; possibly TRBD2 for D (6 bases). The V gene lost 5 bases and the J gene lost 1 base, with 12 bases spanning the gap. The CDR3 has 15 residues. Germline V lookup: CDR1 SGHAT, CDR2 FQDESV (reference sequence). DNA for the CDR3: TGTGCCAGCAGCCATCTGGGGACTGCCAAAAACATTCAGTACTTC. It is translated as CASSHLGTAKNIQYF.

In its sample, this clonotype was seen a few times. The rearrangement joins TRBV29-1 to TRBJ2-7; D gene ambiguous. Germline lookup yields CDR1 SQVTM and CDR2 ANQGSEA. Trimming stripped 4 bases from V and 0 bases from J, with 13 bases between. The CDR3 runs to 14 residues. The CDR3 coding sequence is TGCAGCGTTGCGGCAGCATGGAGCTCCTACGAGCAGTACTTC. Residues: CSVAAAWSSYEQYF.

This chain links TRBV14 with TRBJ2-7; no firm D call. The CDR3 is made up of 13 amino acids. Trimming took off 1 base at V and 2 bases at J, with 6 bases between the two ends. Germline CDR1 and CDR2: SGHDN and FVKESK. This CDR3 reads CASSQAGPYEQYF. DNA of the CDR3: TGTGCCAGCAGCCAAGCAGGTCCCTACGAGCAGTACTTC.

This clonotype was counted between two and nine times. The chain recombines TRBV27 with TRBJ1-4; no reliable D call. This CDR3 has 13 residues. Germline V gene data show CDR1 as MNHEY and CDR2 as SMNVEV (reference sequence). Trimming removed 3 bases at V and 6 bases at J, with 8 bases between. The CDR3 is CASSFSGYEKLFF. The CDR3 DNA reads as TGTGCCAGCAGTTTTTCGGGTTATGAAAAACTGTTTTTT.

The CDR3: CASSGVRGAGEQYF. DNA for the CDR3: TGTGCCAGCAGCGGCGTCAGGGGCGCGGGGGAGCAGTACTTC. The chain employs TRBV11-2 and TRBJ2-7; perhaps D is TRBD1 or TRBD2 (6 bases each). Germline CDR1 is SGHAT and CDR2 is FQNNGV. V gave up 5 bases and J gave up 7 bases, with 18 bases separating them. This CDR3 is built from 14 residues.

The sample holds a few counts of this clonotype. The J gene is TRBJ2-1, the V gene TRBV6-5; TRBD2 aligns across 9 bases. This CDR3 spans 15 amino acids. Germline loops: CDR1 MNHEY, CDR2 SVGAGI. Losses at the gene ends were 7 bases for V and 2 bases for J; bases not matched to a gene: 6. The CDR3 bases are TGTGCCAGCAAGATAGCGGGAGTCACCTACAATGAGCAGTTCTTC. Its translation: CASKIAGVTYNEQFF.